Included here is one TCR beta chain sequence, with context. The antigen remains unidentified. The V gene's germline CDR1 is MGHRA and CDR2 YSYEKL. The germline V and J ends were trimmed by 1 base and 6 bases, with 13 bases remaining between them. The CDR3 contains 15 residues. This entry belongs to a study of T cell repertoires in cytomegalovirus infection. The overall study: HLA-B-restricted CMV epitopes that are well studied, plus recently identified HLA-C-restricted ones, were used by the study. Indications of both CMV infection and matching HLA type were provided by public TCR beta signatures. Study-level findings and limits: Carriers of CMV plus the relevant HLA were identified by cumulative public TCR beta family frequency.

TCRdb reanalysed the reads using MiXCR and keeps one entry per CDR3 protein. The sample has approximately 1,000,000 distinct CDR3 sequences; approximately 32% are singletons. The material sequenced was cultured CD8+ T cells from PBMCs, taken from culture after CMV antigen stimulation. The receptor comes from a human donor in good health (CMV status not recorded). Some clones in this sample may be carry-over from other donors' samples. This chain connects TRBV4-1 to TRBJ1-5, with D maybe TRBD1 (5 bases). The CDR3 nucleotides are TGCGCCAGCAGCCAAGTCTTCAAGGGGACTCAGCCCCAGCATTTT. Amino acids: CASSQVFKGTQPQHF.